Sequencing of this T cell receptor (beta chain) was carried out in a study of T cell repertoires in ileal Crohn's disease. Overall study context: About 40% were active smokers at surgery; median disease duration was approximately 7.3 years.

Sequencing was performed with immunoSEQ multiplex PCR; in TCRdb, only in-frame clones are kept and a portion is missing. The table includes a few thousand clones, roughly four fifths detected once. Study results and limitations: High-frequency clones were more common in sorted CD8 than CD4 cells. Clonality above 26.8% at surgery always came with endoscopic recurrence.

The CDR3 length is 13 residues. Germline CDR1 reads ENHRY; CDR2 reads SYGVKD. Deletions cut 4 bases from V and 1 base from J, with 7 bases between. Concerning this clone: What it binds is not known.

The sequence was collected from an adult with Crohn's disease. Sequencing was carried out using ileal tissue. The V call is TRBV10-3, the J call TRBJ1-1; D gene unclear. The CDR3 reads CAISVTQNTEAFF. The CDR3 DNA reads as TGTGCCATCAGTGTAACTCAGAACACTGAAGCTTTCTTT.